The T cell receptor beta chain described here comes from a study of glioma-infiltrating T cells after dendritic cell vaccination. Time point given: after dendritic cell vaccination, including at tumor progression/relapse. Clones were sequenced by immunoSEQ multiplex PCR, and TCRdb holds only the in-frame ones, with some missing. The repertoire holds some 78,000 clones, with about 85% as singletons. The source was blood, collected after dendritic cell vaccination. The sequence was collected from a human donor with glioblastoma.

The CDR3 coding sequence is TGCGCCAGCAGCTTGAGGGAGGACCTCGTTTACGAGCAGTACTTC. Its protein product is CASSLREDLVYEQYF. This chain connects TRBV5-1 to TRBJ2-7, with a possible D match to TRBD2 (6 bases). This CDR3 has 15 residues. From germline, CDR1 is SGHRS and CDR2 YFSETQ. Trimming removed 1 base at V and 4 bases at J, with 15 bases between.